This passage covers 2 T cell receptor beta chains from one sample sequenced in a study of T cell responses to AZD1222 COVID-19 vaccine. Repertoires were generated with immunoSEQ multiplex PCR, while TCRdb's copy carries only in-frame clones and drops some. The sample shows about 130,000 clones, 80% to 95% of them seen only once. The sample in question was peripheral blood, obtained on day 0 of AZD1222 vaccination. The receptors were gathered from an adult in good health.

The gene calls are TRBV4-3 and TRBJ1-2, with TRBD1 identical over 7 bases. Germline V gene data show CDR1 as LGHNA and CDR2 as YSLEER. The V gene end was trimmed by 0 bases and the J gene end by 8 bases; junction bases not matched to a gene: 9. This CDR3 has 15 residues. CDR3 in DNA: TGCGCCAGCAGCCAAGATCCCCGGGACAGATCAGGCTACACCTTC. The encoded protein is CASSQDPRDRSGYTF.

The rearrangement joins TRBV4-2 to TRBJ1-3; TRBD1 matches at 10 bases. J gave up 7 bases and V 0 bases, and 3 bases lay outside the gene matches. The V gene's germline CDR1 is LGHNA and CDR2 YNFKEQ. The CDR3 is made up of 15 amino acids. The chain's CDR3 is CASSQDLTGGNTIYF. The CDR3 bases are TGTGCCAGCAGCCAAGATCTGACAGGGGGCAACACCATATATTTT.